Below, one T cell receptor beta chain is given with its context. Germline CDR1 reads SGHRS; CDR2 reads YFSETQ. The length of the CDR3 is 17 residues. With 4 bases removed from V and 8 bases from J, the gap between germline ends came to 25 bases. These data come from a study of blood T cell repertoires in COVID-19. Study information: The samples span acute and convalescent COVID-19 from the United States, Italy and Spain.

Measured with immunoSEQ multiplex PCR; TCRdb has only the in-frame clones, and not every one. The sample includes about 68,000 clones, 65% to 90% seen only once; the top ten take approximately 1.5%. The sequence derives from a woman in her fifties or sixties with acute or convalescent COVID-19. The V gene is TRBV5-1, the J gene TRBJ2-1, with D possibly being TRBD2 (6 bases). The sample comprised peripheral blood. The CDR3 DNA sequence: TGCGCCAGCAGCCGGGTTGAAGTTGTGCTAGCGATCGATGAGCAGTTCTTC. Its protein product is CASSRVEVVLAIDEQFF.